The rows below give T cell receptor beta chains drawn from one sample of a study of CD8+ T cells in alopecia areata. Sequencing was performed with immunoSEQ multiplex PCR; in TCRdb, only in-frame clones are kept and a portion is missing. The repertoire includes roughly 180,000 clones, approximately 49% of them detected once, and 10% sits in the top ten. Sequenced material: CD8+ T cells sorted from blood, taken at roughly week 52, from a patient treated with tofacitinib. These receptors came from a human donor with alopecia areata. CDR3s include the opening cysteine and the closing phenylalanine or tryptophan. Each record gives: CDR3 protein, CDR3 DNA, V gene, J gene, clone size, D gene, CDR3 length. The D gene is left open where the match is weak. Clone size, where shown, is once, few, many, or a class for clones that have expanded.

CASSQDWGQGYYEQYF	TGTGCCAGCAGCCAAGATTGGGGACAGGGGTACTACGAGCAGTACTTC	TRBV14	TRBJ2-7	.	TRBD1	16
CAWSVDSSYNEQFF	TGTGCCTGGAGCGTAGACAGCTCCTACAATGAGCAGTTCTTC	TRBV30	TRBJ2-1	.	.	14
CASSVSRDRGNTEAFF	TGTGCCAGCAGCGTTTCCCGGGACAGGGGTAACACTGAAGCTTTCTTT	TRBV9	TRBJ1-1	.	TRBD1	16
CATSSPPNYGYTF	TGTGCCACCAGCAGTCCTCCGAACTATGGCTACACCTTC	TRBV15	TRBJ1-2	.	.	13
CASTPSKGNAKNIQYF	TGTGCCAGTACCCCTAGTAAGGGTAACGCCAAAAACATTCAGTACTTC	TRBV2	TRBJ2-4	.	.	16
CASSLGRLDSNQPQHF	TGCGCCAGCAGCTTGGGACGTCTTGATAGCAATCAGCCCCAGCATTTT	TRBV5-1	TRBJ1-5	.	.	16
CASSFSYEQYF	TGTGCCAGCAGCTTCTCCTACGAGCAGTACTTC	TRBV7-9	TRBJ2-7	.	.	11
CASSQVHGEETQYF	TGCGCCAGCAGCCAAGTCCACGGGGAAGAGACCCAGTACTTC	TRBV4-1	TRBJ2-5	.	.	14
CASSTPWTSGGKVQETQYF	TGTGCCAGCAGCACTCCGTGGACTAGCGGGGGGAAGGTTCAAGAGACCCAGTACTTC	TRBV11-2	TRBJ2-5	many	TRBD2	19
CASSFPSPEEPLRYGYTF	TGTGCCAGCAGCTTCCCTTCCCCTGAGGAGCCTCTACGATATGGCTACACCTTC	TRBV13	TRBJ1-2	.	.	18
CASSHTATGGVYGYTF	TGCGCCAGCAGCCATACGGCAACAGGGGGTGTCTATGGCTACACCTTC	TRBV4-3	TRBJ1-2	.	TRBD1	16
CASSIGQAAYGYTF	TGTGCCAGCAGCATCGGACAGGCGGCATATGGCTACACCTTC	TRBV7-4	TRBJ1-2	.	TRBD1	14
CASSLGAADTEAFF	TGTGCCAGCAGCTTAGGGGCAGCAGACACTGAAGCTTTCTTT	TRBV7-9	TRBJ1-1	few	.	14
CASSYPAGTPSSYEQYF	TGTGCCAGCAGCTACCCCGCCGGGACGCCCAGCTCCTACGAGCAGTACTTC	TRBV7-9	TRBJ2-7	.	.	17
CASSLVSGATDEQFF	TGTGCCAGCAGCTTAGTGTCGGGGGCGACGGATGAGCAGTTCTTC	TRBV13	TRBJ2-1	few	.	15
CSVEREPYEQYF	TGCAGCGTTGAGAGGGAACCCTACGAGCAGTACTTC	TRBV29-1	TRBJ2-7	.	.	12
CASSPGAGYTF	TGTGCCAGCAGCCCTGGCGCTGGCTACACCTTC	TRBV7-9	TRBJ1-2	.	.	11
CASGASSYNSPLHF	TGCGCCAGCGGGGCGAGTTCCTATAATTCACCCCTCCACTTT	TRBV4-1	TRBJ1-6	few	.	14
CATGRDGSYEQYF	TGTGCCACCGGCCGGGACGGATCCTACGAGCAGTACTTC	TRBV6-5	TRBJ2-7	.	.	13
CASSRYRGPSSGANVLTF	TGCGCCAGCAGTCGTTACAGGGGGCCGAGCTCTGGGGCCAACGTCCTGACTTTC	TRBV5-1	TRBJ2-6	few	TRBD1	18
CASSLGDTSDDYGYTF	TGCGCCAGCAGCTTGGGGGACACCTCGGATGACTATGGCTACACCTTC	TRBV5-1	TRBJ1-2	.	.	16
CAISSGGYEQYF	TGTGCCATCAGTAGCGGGGGGTACGAGCAGTACTTC	TRBV10-3	TRBJ2-7	.	TRBD2	12
CSATDLTEAFF	TGCAGTGCCACGGACCTCACTGAAGCTTTCTTT	TRBV20-1	TRBJ1-1	.	.	11
CASSEFLGYNSPLHF	TGTGCCAGCAGTGAATTTCTCGGCTATAATTCACCCCTCCACTTT	TRBV25-1	TRBJ1-6	.	.	15
CASSFPGYEQYF	TGTGCCAGCAGCTTTCCGGGCTACGAGCAGTACTTC	TRBV7-8	TRBJ2-7	few	.	12
CASREGPTEETQYF	TGTGCCAGCAGGGAGGGACCTACGGAAGAGACCCAGTACTTC	TRBV5-4	TRBJ2-5	.	.	14
CASSVTGGTKTAPLHF	TGTGCCAGCAGCGTAACTGGTGGGACAAAAACGGCACCCCTCCACTTT	TRBV9	TRBJ1-6	few	.	16
CASSLVGAGDTQYF	TGTGCCAGCAGCTTGGTGGGAGCCGGGGATACGCAGTATTTT	TRBV5-6	TRBJ2-3	.	.	14
CAWSPIPGASYGYTF	TGTGCCTGGAGTCCCATCCCGGGGGCCAGCTATGGCTACACCTTC	TRBV30	TRBJ1-2	few	.	15
CTSSQTGGLATQETQYF	TGCACCAGCAGCCAAACGGGTGGACTAGCGACACAAGAGACCCAGTACTTC	TRBV1	TRBJ2-5	.	.	17
CASSLELDTQYF	TGTGCCAGCAGCTTAGAACTCGATACGCAGTATTTT	TRBV13	TRBJ2-3	.	.	12
CASSSGDSLNTEAFF	TGTGCCAGCAGCTCCGGGGACAGCCTAAACACTGAAGCTTTCTTT	TRBV6-1	TRBJ1-1	few	TRBD1	15
CASSEWRAGGTDTQYF	TGTGCCAGCAGTGAATGGAGAGCGGGTGGCACAGATACGCAGTATTTT	TRBV25-1	TRBJ2-3	.	.	16
CASSYGEGNYGYTF	TGTGCCAGCAGTTACGGGGAGGGCAACTATGGCTACACCTTC	TRBV6-5	TRBJ1-2	once	.	14
CASSAAGERYTEAFF	TGTGCCAGCAGCGCCGCAGGGGAAAGGTACACTGAAGCTTTCTTT	TRBV9	TRBJ1-1	few	.	15
CAWSVGTGQYF	TGTGCCTGGAGTGTCGGGACAGGGCAGTACTTC	TRBV30	TRBJ2-7	few	TRBD1	11
CASSEPRGRRIYGYTF	TGTGCCAGCAGTGAACCCAGGGGGCGTAGGATCTATGGCTACACCTTC	TRBV2	TRBJ1-2	.	TRBD1	16
CASSNLQTGDNEQFF	TGTGCCAGCAGCAACCTCCAGACAGGGGACAATGAGCAGTTCTTC	TRBV13	TRBJ2-1	once	TRBD1	15
CAWSVGAGSETQYF	TGTGCCTGGAGTGTAGGAGCAGGGAGTGAGACCCAGTACTTC	TRBV30	TRBJ2-5	few	.	14
CAWRDFGQGETQYF	.	TRBV30	TRBJ2-5	once	.	14
CASSLASPEQFF	TGTGCCAGCAGCTTGGCCAGTCCAGAGCAGTTCTTC	TRBV5-6	TRBJ2-1	.	.	12
CASSLGLGGSSSYEQYF	TGTGCCAGCAGCTTAGGTTTAGGTGGTTCCAGCTCCTACGAGCAGTACTTC	TRBV11-2	TRBJ2-7	.	.	17
CASSRVPVNEQFF	TGTGCCAGCAGCCGAGTGCCGGTGAATGAGCAGTTCTTC	TRBV5-6	TRBJ2-1	.	.	13
CASSLEGGYGYTF	TGTGCCAGCAGCTTAGAGGGAGGCTATGGCTACACCTTC	TRBV7-9	TRBJ1-2	once	.	13
CASNRDSGNSPLHF	TGTGCCAGCAACCGGGACAGTGGAAATTCACCCCTCCACTTT	TRBV6-5	TRBJ1-6	.	TRBD1	14
CASRGDSNQPQHF	TGCGCCAGCAGGGGGGATAGCAATCAGCCCCAGCATTTT	TRBV5-1	TRBJ1-5	once	.	13